These T cell receptor beta chains were read from a single sample in a study of blood T cell repertoires in COVID-19. Only in-frame clones appear in the TCRdb table, and some are missing; sequencing was by immunoSEQ multiplex PCR. Altogether 150,000 to 200,000 clones are present, more than 75% being singletons, with the ten largest covering 15% to 20%. The sequencing sample was made of peripheral blood. These receptors all stem from a man aged 60 to 69 with active or convalescent COVID-19. CDR3s include the opening cysteine and the closing phenylalanine or tryptophan. Each record gives: J gene, D gene, V gene, clone size, CDR3 protein, CDR3 DNA. D genes are given only for firm matches. Part of the rows lack a size; the others show once, few, many or a class for expanded clones.

J: TRBJ1-4; D: TRBD1; V: TRBV6-6; size: -; CDR3: CASRDRAGEKLFF; DNA: TGTGCCAGCAGAGACAGGGCAGGAGAAAAACTGTTTTTT
J: TRBJ2-7; D: -; V: TRBV27; size: once; CDR3: CVSSLGGSGLNEQYF; DNA: TGTGTCAGCAGTTTAGGGGGTAGCGGGTTAAACGAGCAGTACTTC
J: TRBJ2-7; D: TRBD2; V: TRBV11-2; size: -; CDR3: CASSSFPAGGREQYF; DNA: TGTGCCAGCAGCTCTTTCCCGGCGGGAGGGCGAGAGCAGTACTTC
J: TRBJ2-1; D: -; V: TRBV5-4; size: -; CDR3: CASSLAHRVYEQFF; DNA: TGTGCCAGCAGCTTGGCCCACAGGGTATATGAGCAGTTCTTC
J: TRBJ2-7; D: -; V: TRBV5-6; size: -; CDR3: CASSLGTPAYEQYF; DNA: TGTGCCAGCAGCCTAGGGACACCCGCCTACGAGCAGTACTTC
J: TRBJ1-5; D: -; V: TRBV5-5; size: -; CDR3: CASSLAGVSSNQPQHF; DNA: TGTGCCAGCAGCTTGGCAGGGGTATCAAGCAATCAGCCCCAGCATTTT
J: TRBJ1-5; D: -; V: TRBV18; size: -; CDR3: CASSPSTGSNQPQHF; DNA: TGTGCCAGCTCACCAAGTACAGGTAGCAATCAGCCCCAGCATTTT
J: TRBJ1-2; D: TRBD1; V: TRBV10-1; size: once; CDR3: CASSDLGQGQGYTF; DNA: TGCGCCAGCAGTGATCTGGGACAGGGACAAGGCTACACCTTC
J: TRBJ1-4; D: TRBD1; V: TRBV27; size: -; CDR3: CASSSPFDRGYEKLFF; DNA: TGTGCCAGCAGTTCCCCCTTTGACAGGGGGTATGAAAAACTGTTTTTT
J: TRBJ1-5; D: TRBD1; V: TRBV6-5; size: -; CDR3: CASSYTGGGPQHF; DNA: TGTGCCAGCAGTTACACAGGGGGAGGACCCCAGCATTTT
J: TRBJ1-2; D: -; V: TRBV5-4; size: once; CDR3: CASRDGGNGYTF; DNA: TGTGCCAGTAGGGACGGGGGAAATGGCTACACCTTC
J: TRBJ2-3; D: -; V: TRBV29-1; size: -; CDR3: CSVERDTDTQYF; DNA: TGCAGCGTTGAGAGGGACACAGATACGCAGTATTTT
J: TRBJ1-2; D: TRBD1; V: TRBV10-3; size: -; CDR3: CAIRGDRGNGYTF; DNA: TGTGCCATCAGGGGGGACAGGGGCAATGGCTACACCTTC
J: TRBJ2-1; D: -; V: TRBV3-1/TRBV3-2; size: -; CDR3: CASSPVGGTYNEQFF; DNA: TGTGCCAGCAGCCCGGTGGGGGGGACATACAATGAGCAGTTCTTC
J: TRBJ1-1; D: TRBD1; V: TRBV23-1; size: once; CDR3: CASSLADREGTEAFF; DNA: TGCGCCAGCAGTCTCGCGGACAGGGAAGGTACTGAAGCTTTCTTT
J: TRBJ1-4; D: TRBD1; V: TRBV27; size: -; CDR3: CASSLWRGTGDEKLFF; DNA: TGTGCCAGCAGTTTATGGAGAGGGACAGGGGACGAAAAACTGTTTTTT
J: TRBJ1-5; D: -; V: TRBV5-8; size: -; CDR3: CASNPRGNQPQHF; DNA: TGTGCCAGCAACCCCAGGGGCAATCAGCCCCAGCATTTT
J: TRBJ2-1; D: -; V: TRBV10-1; size: -; CDR3: CASSAQRTNHNEQFF; DNA: TGCGCCAGCAGTGCTCAGAGGACTAACCACAATGAGCAGTTCTTC
J: TRBJ2-1; D: TRBD2; V: TRBV7-6; size: -; CDR3: CASSLAVAGSGEQFF; DNA: TGTGCCAGCAGCTTAGCGGTAGCGGGCTCGGGAGAGCAGTTCTTC
J: TRBJ2-1; D: -; V: TRBV5-1; size: -; CDR3: CASSLRGSHEQFF; DNA: TGCGCCAGCAGCTTGCGGGGGTCGCATGAGCAGTTCTTC
J: TRBJ1-1; D: TRBD1; V: TRBV6-5; size: -; CDR3: CANRQGANTEAFF; DNA: TGTGCCAACCGACAGGGGGCGAACACTGAAGCTTTCTTT
J: TRBJ1-4; D: TRBD1; V: TRBV7-9; size: -; CDR3: CASGDRADNEKLFF; DNA: TGTGCCAGCGGTGACAGGGCGGATAATGAAAAACTGTTTTTT
J: TRBJ2-7; D: -; V: TRBV3-1/TRBV3-2; size: -; CDR3: CASSLLAGEQYF; DNA: TGTGCCAGCAGCCTTCTGGCAGGCGAGCAGTACTTC
J: TRBJ1-6; D: -; V: TRBV7-9; size: -; CDR3: CASSLAVTVNSPLHF; DNA: TGTGCCAGCAGCTTAGCGGTGACAGTGAATTCACCCCTCCACTTT
J: TRBJ2-5; D: TRBD2; V: TRBV7-6; size: -; CDR3: CASSPGTSGGALGETQYF; DNA: TGTGCCAGCAGCCCAGGAACTAGCGGGGGGGCTCTGGGAGAGACCCAGTACTTC
J: TRBJ2-5; D: -; V: TRBV3-1/TRBV3-2; size: once; CDR3: CASSQVIPQDETQYF; DNA: TGTGCCAGCAGCCAAGTCATTCCCCAGGATGAGACCCAGTACTTC
J: TRBJ1-3; D: -; V: TRBV5-1; size: once; CDR3: CASSLVSGFGNTIYF; DNA: TGCGCCAGCAGCTTGGTTTCCGGGTTCGGAAACACCATATATTTT
J: TRBJ1-2; D: -; V: TRBV2; size: -; CDR3: CASRVGGAQSGYTF; DNA: TGTGCCAGCAGGGTCGGCGGGGCGCAAAGTGGCTACACCTTC
J: TRBJ2-1; D: -; V: TRBV7-9; size: -; CDR3: CASSTPFGAGSYNEQFF; DNA: TGTGCCAGCAGCACCCCTTTTGGAGCTGGCTCCTACAATGAGCAGTTCTTC
J: TRBJ1-3; D: -; V: TRBV19; size: -; CDR3: CASSIGVSAGNTIYF; DNA: TGTGCCAGTAGTATCGGGGTCTCGGCTGGAAACACCATATATTTT
J: TRBJ2-7; D: -; V: TRBV18; size: few; CDR3: CASSNAASENYEQYF; DNA: TGTGCCAGCTCAAACGCCGCTAGCGAAAACTACGAGCAGTACTTC
J: TRBJ1-1; D: -; V: TRBV11-2; size: -; CDR3: CASSLNWGGGQSTEAFF; DNA: TGTGCCAGCAGCTTAAATTGGGGCGGGGGCCAGAGCACTGAAGCTTTCTTT
J: TRBJ1-2; D: TRBD1; V: TRBV2; size: -; CDR3: CASSEGQAYGYTF; DNA: TGTGCCAGCAGTGAGGGACAGGCCTATGGCTACACCTTC
J: TRBJ2-6; D: -; V: TRBV5-1; size: -; CDR3: CASSWNYREKNSGANVLTF; DNA: TGCGCCAGCAGCTGGAATTACAGGGAAAAAAACTCTGGGGCCAACGTCCTGACTTTC
J: TRBJ1-2; D: TRBD1; V: TRBV19; size: -; CDR3: CASRGQRDYGYTF; DNA: TGTGCCAGTAGGGGACAGCGCGACTATGGCTACACCTTC
J: TRBJ2-5; D: TRBD2; V: TRBV5-4; size: -; CDR3: CASSFTSGGETQYF; DNA: TGTGCCAGCAGCTTCACTAGCGGGGGAGAGACCCAGTACTTC
J: TRBJ2-2; D: -; V: TRBV6-2/TRBV6-3; size: -; CDR3: CASSRGSGTGELFF; DNA: TGTGCCAGCAGTCGGGGGAGTGGCACCGGGGAGCTGTTTTTT
J: TRBJ2-7; D: TRBD1; V: TRBV27; size: -; CDR3: CASSFLSGQLQYF; DNA: TGTGCCAGCAGTTTTCTCTCGGGACAGCTGCAGTACTTC
J: TRBJ1-1; D: -; V: TRBV7-2; size: -; CDR3: CASAVNTEAFF; DNA: TGTGCCAGTGCGGTGAACACTGAAGCTTTCTTT
J: TRBJ1-6; D: -; V: TRBV4-2; size: -; CDR3: CASSQAETGRGVDSPLHF; DNA: TGTGCCAGCAGCCAAGCGGAGACAGGAAGAGGAGTAGATTCACCCCTCCACTTT
J: TRBJ2-1; D: -; V: TRBV29-1; size: -; CDR3: CSVGVRSGSYNEQFF; DNA: TGCAGCGTTGGGGTCCGATCGGGGTCCTACAATGAGCAGTTCTTC
J: TRBJ2-5; D: -; V: TRBV27; size: -; CDR3: CASSLSRGYQETQYF; DNA: TGTGCCAGCAGTTTATCGAGGGGGTACCAAGAGACCCAGTACTTC
J: TRBJ1-3; D: -; V: TRBV19; size: -; CDR3: CASSARTPSRGNTIYF; DNA: TGTGCCAGTAGTGCCCGGACTCCCTCGAGGGGAAACACCATATATTTT
J: TRBJ1-4; D: -; V: TRBV14; size: few; CDR3: CASSLLGAANEKLFF; DNA: TGTGCCAGCAGCTTACTGGGGGCGGCTAATGAAAAACTGTTTTTT
J: TRBJ2-7; D: TRBD1; V: TRBV5-1; size: -; CDR3: CASGPGTGFSYEQYF; DNA: TGCGCCAGCGGACCCGGGACAGGATTCTCCTACGAGCAGTACTTC
J: TRBJ1-3; D: -; V: TRBV19; size: -; CDR3: CASSIVSGNSGNTIYF; DNA: TGTGCCAGTAGTATAGTGTCAGGCAACTCTGGAAACACCATATATTTT
J: TRBJ1-1; D: TRBD1; V: TRBV3-1/TRBV3-2; size: -; CDR3: CASSQEEDRGNTEAFF; DNA: TGTGCCAGCAGCCAAGAAGAAGACAGGGGCAACACTGAAGCTTTCTTT
J: TRBJ2-7; D: TRBD1; V: TRBV18; size: few; CDR3: CASSADRGVNEQYF; DNA: TGTGCCAGCTCAGCCGACAGGGGAGTAAACGAGCAGTACTTC
J: TRBJ2-5; D: TRBD1; V: TRBV6-6; size: -; CDR3: CASRPTGDLQVTQYF; DNA: TGTGCCAGCAGACCCACAGGGGATCTTCAGGTGACCCAGTACTTC
J: TRBJ1-1; D: TRBD1; V: TRBV18; size: -; CDR3: CVSSPQGRENTEAFF; DNA: TGTGTCAGCTCACCACAGGGGCGGGAGAACACTGAAGCTTTCTTT
J: TRBJ2-1; D: TRBD2; V: TRBV19; size: -; CDR3: CASSIFGGGDSYNEQFF; DNA: TGTGCCAGTAGTATATTTGGGGGAGGGGACTCCTACAATGAGCAGTTCTTC